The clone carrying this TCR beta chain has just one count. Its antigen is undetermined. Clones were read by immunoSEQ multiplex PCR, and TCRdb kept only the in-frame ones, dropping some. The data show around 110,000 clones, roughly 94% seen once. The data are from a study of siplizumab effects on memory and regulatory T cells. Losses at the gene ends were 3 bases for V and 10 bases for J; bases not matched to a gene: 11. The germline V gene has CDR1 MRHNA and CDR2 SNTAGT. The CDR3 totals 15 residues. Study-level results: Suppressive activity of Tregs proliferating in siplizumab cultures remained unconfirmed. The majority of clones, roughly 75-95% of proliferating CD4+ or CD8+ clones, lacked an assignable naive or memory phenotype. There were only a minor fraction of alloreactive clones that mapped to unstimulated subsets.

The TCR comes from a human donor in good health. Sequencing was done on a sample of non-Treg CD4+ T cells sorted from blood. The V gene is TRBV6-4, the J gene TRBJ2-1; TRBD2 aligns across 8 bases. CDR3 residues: CASSESASGWGEQFF. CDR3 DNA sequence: TGTGCCAGCAGTGAATCGGCTAGCGGGTGGGGCGAGCAGTTCTTC.